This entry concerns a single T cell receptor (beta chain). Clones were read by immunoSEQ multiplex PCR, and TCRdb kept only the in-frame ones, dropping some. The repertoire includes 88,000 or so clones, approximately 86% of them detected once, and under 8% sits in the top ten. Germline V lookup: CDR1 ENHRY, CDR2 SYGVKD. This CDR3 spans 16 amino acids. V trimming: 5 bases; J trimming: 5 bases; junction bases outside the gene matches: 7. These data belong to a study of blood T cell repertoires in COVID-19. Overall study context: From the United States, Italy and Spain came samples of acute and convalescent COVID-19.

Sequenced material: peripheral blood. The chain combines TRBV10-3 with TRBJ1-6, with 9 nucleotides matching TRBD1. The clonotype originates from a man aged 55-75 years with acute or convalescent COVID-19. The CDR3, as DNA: TGTGCCATCAGTTTGGACAGGGGCAATAATAATTCACCCCTCCACTTT. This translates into CAISLDRGNNNSPLHF.